This T cell receptor (beta chain) is from a study of T cell responses to AZD1222 COVID-19 vaccine (dated by TCRdb to the early 2020s). Some background on the complete study: TCR sequencing was performed for about 240 trial participants, of whom 200 to 220 were given two doses of AZD1222 and roughly 25 were given two doses of MenACWY control vaccine. Trial participants were enrolled into age subgroups of 18-55, 56-69 and 70-plus years, which contained roughly 140, 27 and 60 TCR-sequenced participants, respectively. Overall results and qualifications from the work: Most participants were white British and females outnumbered males, and the authors suggested that clonal diversity may have been underestimated. CD4 TCRs associated with the vaccine covered the entire spike protein, and the dominant responses were in regions 160-218 and 743-854. Epitopes outside the regions mutated in the B.1.351 and B.1.1.7 variants were reportedly recognized by nearly half of the unique spike-specific TCRs. Because no day 14 peak-response samples were available, the repertoires could be characterized only after the peak T cell response. The 56-69-year group was small, and its depth increase did not reach significance, likely because of low power. After two AZD1222 doses, spike-specific TCR breadth and depth were significantly higher than at day 0 and than in MenACWY recipients. Conclusions about previously exposed vaccinees are limited because only five to seven AZD1222 recipients were SARS-CoV-2 seropositive at baseline.

The CDR3 regions of human TCRbeta chains were analyzed by immunosequencing. As for the authors' bioinformatics: Repertoire TCRs were checked for matches against a reference library of SARS-CoV-2-specific TCRs that had been generated using the MIRA antigen-specificity platform. Breadth meant the fraction of unique TCRs that were SARS-CoV-2-associated, whereas depth meant the fraction of total T cells that were SARS-CoV-2-associated. Using the MIRA data, each spike-specific TCR was assigned both to the spike region to which the TCR was reactive and to a CD4 or CD8 class. Log10-transformed breadth and depth values were compared by one-way ANOVA with Sidak's multiple comparisons tests. In TCRdb, the immuneACCESS table is reduced to in-frame sequences with V and J assigned. These tables do not hold every clone; where another copy was compared, an unresolved V gene accounts for under half, and the others remain unexplained. V and J calls plus clone size are reproduced from that table; the DNA served to infer D and trimming. The sample table lists about 49,000 clones, more than 65% of them with a count of one. The ten largest clones take up 20% of the sample.

Read against the paper, the sample's time point label means: baseline before first vaccination. Read against the paper, the sample's treatment or condition label means: meningococcal conjugate vaccine given as trial control. Samples from vaccinated people were obtained from the UK trials COV001 and COV002, which included a single-blind randomized controlled phase 2/3 trial of AZD1222 (ChAdOx1 nCoV-19) in healthy adults. Trial participant PBMC samples were collected at day 0 and day 28 after the second dose for TCRbeta chain sequencing. The germline V gene sets CDR1 to MNHEY and CDR2 to SVGAGI. Inclusive of the bounding cysteine and phenylalanine, the CDR3 is 16 residues long. The entry retains the CDR3 DNA only, 48 bases that are in frame from base 1. At the junction V is shortened by 4 bases and J by 10 bases; bases outside the gene matches: 12. This clone has more than one count but fewer than ten. The antigen it recognizes is unknown. No clone much larger than this one lies a single base away; base qualities are absent.

Sequences were derived from peripheral blood, sampled on day 0 of MenACWY control vaccination. This chain is built from TRBV6-5 and TRBJ1-6; 8 middle bases align to TRBD1. This clonotype originated in an adult in good health. The CDR3 reads as follows: CASSSLPDRAGSPLHF. DNA sequence: TGTGCCAGCAGTTCCTTACCGGACAGGGCTGGGTCACCCCTCCACTTT.